This passage covers 2 T cell receptor beta chains from one sample sequenced in a study of T-cell reconstitution after alpha-beta-depleted transplantation in children. For TCRbeta, the library was prepared with unique molecular identifiers. TCRdb recomputed calls from the PCR reads with MiXCR, one row per CDR3 protein. The data show hundreds of thousands of distinct CDR3 sequences, approximately 10% seen once. The sequenced sample was PBMCs, obtained before TCRalphabeta/CD19-depleted stem cell transplant. Source of these receptors: a child younger than two with acute myeloid leukemia, due to receive a stem cell transplant.

For this clonotype: The conserved final phenylalanine or tryptophan is absent from the CDR3, which likely points to a read error. The gene calls are TRBV5-1 and TRBJ2-1; no clear D gene. V was cut by 4 bases and J by 11 bases, with 19 bases left in between. The germline gives CDR1 SGHRS, CDR2 YFSETQ. The CDR3 extends over 14 amino acids. The CDR3 here is CASSLRTDGNKQFL. DNA for the CDR3: TGCGCCAGCAGCCTACGTACTGATGGGAATAAGCAGTTCCTC.

This clonotype was observed at least ten times. This sequence joins TRBV7-9 and TRBJ2-7, with a tentative D call TRBD2 (6 bases). The CDR3 has 17 residues. Trimming took 4 bases from V and 3 from J, leaving 22 bases between them. The germline CDR1 and CDR2 sequences are SEHNR and FQNEAQ (reference sequence). The CDR3 region has the DNA TGTGCCAGCAGCTCCACCTCCCCTGGCGGGGCCTACTACGAGCAGTACTTC. Translated, it gives CASSSTSPGGAYYEQYF.